Listed below are T cell receptor beta chains from one sample, sequenced in a study of blood T cell repertoires in COVID-19. The method was immunoSEQ multiplex PCR; TCRdb's version includes in-frame clones alone and lacks a portion of them. The table lists 100,000 to 150,000 clones, approximately 90% of them singletons. The sample comprised peripheral blood. Receptors originate from a human donor in a cohort sampled during active COVID-19. Each CDR3 is given with its conserved first and last residue. Each record gives: D gene, clone size, V gene, J gene, CDR3 protein, CDR3 DNA. A D gene is named only where the DNA matches it firmly. Only some rows state a clone size, as once, few, many or a class for expanded clones.

d_gene: .; abundance: .; v_gene: TRBV5-6; j_gene: TRBJ1-5; CDR3aa: CASSLFGNQPQHF; CDR3nt: TGTGCCAGCAGCTTGTTCGGCAATCAGCCCCAGCATTTT
d_gene: .; abundance: .; v_gene: TRBV5-6; j_gene: TRBJ1-2; CDR3aa: CASSLDLQSYTF; CDR3nt: TGTGCCAGCAGCTTGGATTTGCAGAGCTACACCTTC
d_gene: .; abundance: .; v_gene: TRBV9; j_gene: TRBJ2-6; CDR3aa: CASSARGDLGANVLTF; CDR3nt: TGTGCCAGCAGCGCCAGGGGAGATCTTGGGGCCAACGTCCTGACTTTC
d_gene: TRBD1; abundance: .; v_gene: TRBV14; j_gene: TRBJ2-7; CDR3aa: CASSQLGQSSYEQYF; CDR3nt: TGTGCCAGCAGCCAATTGGGACAGAGCTCCTACGAGCAGTACTTC
d_gene: .; abundance: .; v_gene: TRBV10-1; j_gene: TRBJ2-5; CDR3aa: CASTLETQYF; CDR3nt: TGCGCCAGCACCTTAGAGACCCAGTACTTC
d_gene: TRBD2; abundance: .; v_gene: TRBV9; j_gene: TRBJ2-3; CDR3aa: CASSALAGVDTQYF; CDR3nt: TGTGCCAGCAGCGCACTAGCGGGGGTAGATACGCAGTATTTT
d_gene: TRBD2; abundance: .; v_gene: TRBV28; j_gene: TRBJ2-1; CDR3aa: CASSPPLAGGPNEQFF; CDR3nt: TGTGCCAGCAGTCCCCCACTAGCGGGAGGACCCAATGAGCAGTTCTTC
d_gene: TRBD2; abundance: .; v_gene: TRBV7-7; j_gene: TRBJ2-1; CDR3aa: CASSVSGTSVPNEQFF; CDR3nt: TGTGCTAGCAGCGTCTCCGGGACTAGCGTGCCAAATGAGCAGTTCTTC
d_gene: .; abundance: few; v_gene: TRBV6-1; j_gene: TRBJ1-5; CDR3aa: CASSEQSNQPQHF; CDR3nt: TGTGCCAGCAGTGAACAGAGCAATCAGCCCCAGCATTTT
d_gene: .; abundance: .; v_gene: TRBV6-5; j_gene: TRBJ1-5; CDR3aa: CASSPLNGNQPQHF; CDR3nt: TGTGCCAGCAGTCCCCTCAACGGGAATCAGCCCCAGCATTTT
d_gene: TRBD1; abundance: .; v_gene: TRBV2; j_gene: TRBJ2-7; CDR3aa: CASRGTGSHSYEQYF; CDR3nt: TGTGCCAGCAGGGGGACAGGGAGCCACTCCTACGAGCAGTACTTC
d_gene: TRBD1; abundance: .; v_gene: TRBV28; j_gene: TRBJ2-7; CDR3aa: CASRRPGQGDEQYF; CDR3nt: TGTGCCAGCAGACGACCGGGACAGGGGGACGAGCAGTACTTC
d_gene: .; abundance: .; v_gene: TRBV19; j_gene: TRBJ1-5; CDR3aa: CASRLFGTRDQPQHF; CDR3nt: TGTGCCAGTAGATTATTCGGGACACGGGATCAGCCCCAGCATTTT
d_gene: TRBD1; abundance: .; v_gene: TRBV6-5; j_gene: TRBJ2-1; CDR3aa: CASRGWTGEYNEQFF; CDR3nt: TGTGCCAGCAGGGGCTGGACAGGGGAATACAATGAGCAGTTCTTC
d_gene: .; abundance: once; v_gene: TRBV29-1; j_gene: TRBJ2-1; CDR3aa: CSVGRGNEQFF; CDR3nt: TGCAGCGTTGGACGGGGCAATGAGCAGTTCTTC
d_gene: .; abundance: .; v_gene: TRBV9; j_gene: TRBJ1-1; CDR3aa: CASSVEGGITEAFF; CDR3nt: TGTGCCAGCAGCGTAGAGGGGGGGATCACTGAAGCTTTCTTT
d_gene: TRBD1; abundance: few; v_gene: TRBV5-6; j_gene: TRBJ2-3; CDR3aa: CASSRVGETGGAADTQYF; CDR3nt: TGTGCCAGCAGCCGTGTGGGGGAGACAGGGGGCGCAGCGGATACGCAGTATTTT
d_gene: .; abundance: .; v_gene: TRBV5-1; j_gene: TRBJ1-6; CDR3aa: CASSLGRENSPLHF; CDR3nt: TGCGCCAGCAGCTTGGGACGGGAGAATTCACCCCTCCACTTT
d_gene: TRBD2; abundance: .; v_gene: TRBV6-6; j_gene: TRBJ2-1; CDR3aa: CASNRPGLAGEGNEQFF; CDR3nt: TGTGCCAGCAATCGTCCGGGACTAGCGGGAGAGGGTAATGAGCAGTTCTTC
d_gene: TRBD2; abundance: .; v_gene: TRBV11-2; j_gene: TRBJ2-4; CDR3aa: CASSSGGGNIQYF; CDR3nt: TGTGCCAGCAGCTCTGGGGGGGGGAACATTCAGTACTTC
d_gene: .; abundance: .; v_gene: TRBV24-1; j_gene: TRBJ2-2; CDR3aa: CATSDLRVQGNTGELFF; CDR3nt: TGTGCCACCAGTGATTTGCGGGTTCAGGGGAACACCGGGGAGCTGTTTTTT
d_gene: TRBD2; abundance: .; v_gene: TRBV7-9; j_gene: TRBJ2-3; CDR3aa: CASSPGLAGGADTQYF; CDR3nt: TGTGCCAGCAGCCCGGGACTAGCGGGCGGTGCAGATACGCAGTATTTT
d_gene: .; abundance: .; v_gene: TRBV19; j_gene: TRBJ2-2; CDR3aa: CASSISGPRGGYTGELFF; CDR3nt: TGTGCCAGTAGTATCTCGGGTCCCCGGGGTGGGTACACCGGGGAGCTGTTTTTT
d_gene: TRBD2; abundance: .; v_gene: TRBV5-1; j_gene: TRBJ2-7; CDR3aa: CASSVGVRLAGPEQYF; CDR3nt: TGCGCCAGCAGCGTAGGGGTGAGACTAGCGGGTCCCGAGCAGTACTTC
d_gene: .; abundance: .; v_gene: TRBV7-9; j_gene: TRBJ2-3; CDR3aa: CASSAASGGDTQYF; CDR3nt: TGTGCCAGCAGCGCAGCCTCCGGAGGAGATACGCAGTATTTT
d_gene: .; abundance: .; v_gene: TRBV11-2; j_gene: TRBJ2-7; CDR3aa: CASSFWTGTGGSEQYF; CDR3nt: TGTGCCAGCAGCTTTTGGACCGGAACTGGGGGCTCCGAGCAGTACTTC
d_gene: TRBD1; abundance: .; v_gene: TRBV6-5; j_gene: TRBJ1-2; CDR3aa: CASTRDSVYGYTF; CDR3nt: TGTGCCAGCACCCGGGACAGCGTTTATGGCTACACCTTC
d_gene: TRBD1; abundance: .; v_gene: TRBV10-3; j_gene: TRBJ1-5; CDR3aa: CAISQGELGNQPQHF; CDR3nt: TGTGCCATCAGCCAGGGGGAATTAGGAAATCAGCCCCAGCATTTT
d_gene: TRBD2; abundance: .; v_gene: TRBV29-1; j_gene: TRBJ2-2; CDR3aa: CSISRPFGGSPGELFF; CDR3nt: TGCAGCATATCCCGGCCCTTTGGCGGGAGCCCCGGGGAGCTGTTTTTT